The clone carrying this T cell receptor beta chain was counted at least ten times. Across 20 to 25 US areas, participants ranged in age from about 18 to 90 years. The data were produced by immunoSEQ multiplex PCR, yet TCRdb's version contains in-frame clones alone and is incomplete. Of a few hundred thousand clones in the sample, about 86% were seen once. The sample belongs to a study of blood T cell repertoires in COVID-19. Study details: The origin of the acute and convalescent COVID-19 samples was the United States, Italy and Spain. Sources were T cells, B-cell-depleted T cells, or PBMCs; the material itself was cDNA or gDNA.

Germline trimming cut 5 bases from V and 7 bases from J; bases unmatched to any gene: 15. Germline V gene lookup returns CDR1 LGHNT and CDR2 FRNRAP. This CDR3 is 16 amino acids long. Input material: PBMCs or T cells enriched from blood (not recorded which). J is TRBJ1-1 and V is TRBV12-5; TRBD1 matches 8 bases. This clonotype was obtained from a man aged 25 to 40 with acute COVID-19. The CDR3 spells CASGANQGQAFSEAFF. The CDR3 DNA reads TGTGCTAGTGGTGCCAACCAGGGACAGGCATTTAGTGAAGCTTTCTTT.